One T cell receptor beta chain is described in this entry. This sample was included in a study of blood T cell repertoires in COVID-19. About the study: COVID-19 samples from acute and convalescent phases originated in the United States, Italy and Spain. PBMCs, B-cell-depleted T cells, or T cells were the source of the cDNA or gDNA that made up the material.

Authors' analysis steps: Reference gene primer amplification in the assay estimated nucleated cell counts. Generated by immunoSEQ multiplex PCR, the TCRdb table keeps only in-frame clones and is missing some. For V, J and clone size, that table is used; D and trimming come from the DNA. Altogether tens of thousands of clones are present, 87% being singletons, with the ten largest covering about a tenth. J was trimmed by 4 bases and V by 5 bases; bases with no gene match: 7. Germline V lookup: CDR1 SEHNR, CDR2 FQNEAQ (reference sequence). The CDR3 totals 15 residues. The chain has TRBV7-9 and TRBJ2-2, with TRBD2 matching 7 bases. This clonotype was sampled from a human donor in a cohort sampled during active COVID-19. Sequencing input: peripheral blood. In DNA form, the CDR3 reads TGTGCCAGCAGCGGTGCGGGGGAGAGCACCGGGGAGCTGTTTTTT. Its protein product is CASSGAGESTGELFF. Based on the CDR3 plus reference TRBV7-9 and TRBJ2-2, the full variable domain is DTGVSQNPRHKITKRGQNVTFRCDPISEHNRLYWYRQTLGQGPEFLTYFQNEAQLEKSRLLSDRFSAERPKGSFSTLEIQRTEQGDSAMYLCASSGAGESTGELFFGEGSRLTVL.